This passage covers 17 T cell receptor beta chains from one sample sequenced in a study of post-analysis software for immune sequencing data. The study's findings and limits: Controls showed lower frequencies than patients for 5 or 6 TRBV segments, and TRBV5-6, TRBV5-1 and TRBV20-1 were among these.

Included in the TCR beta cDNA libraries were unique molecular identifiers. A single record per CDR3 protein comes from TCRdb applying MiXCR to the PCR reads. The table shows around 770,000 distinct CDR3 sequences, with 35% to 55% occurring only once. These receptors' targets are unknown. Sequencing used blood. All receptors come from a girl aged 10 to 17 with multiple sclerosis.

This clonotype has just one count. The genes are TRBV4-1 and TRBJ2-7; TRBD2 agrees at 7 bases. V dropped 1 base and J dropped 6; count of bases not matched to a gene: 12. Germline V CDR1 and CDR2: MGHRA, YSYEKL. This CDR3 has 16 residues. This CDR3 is CASSQGEGPGISEQYF. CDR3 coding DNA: TGCGCCAGCAGCCAAGGGGAGGGACCCGGCATTTCCGAGCAGTACTTC.

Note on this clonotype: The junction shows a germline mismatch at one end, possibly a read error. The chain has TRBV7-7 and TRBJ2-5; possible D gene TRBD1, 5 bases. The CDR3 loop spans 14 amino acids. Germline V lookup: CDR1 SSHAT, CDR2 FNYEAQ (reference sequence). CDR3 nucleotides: TGTGCTAGCAGCTTAGATTGGGGCCACGAGACCCAGTACTTC. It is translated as CASSLDWGHETQYF. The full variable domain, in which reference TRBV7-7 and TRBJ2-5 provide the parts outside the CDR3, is GAGVSQSPRYKVTKRGQDVTLRCDPISSHATLYWYQQALGQGPEFLTYFNYEAQPDKSGLPSDRFSAERPEGSISTLTIQRTEQRDSAMYRCASSLDWGHETQYFGPGTRLLVL.

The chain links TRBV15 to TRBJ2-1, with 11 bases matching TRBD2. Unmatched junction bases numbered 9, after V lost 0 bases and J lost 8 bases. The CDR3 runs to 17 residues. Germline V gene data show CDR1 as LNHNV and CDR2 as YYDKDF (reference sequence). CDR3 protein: CATSRDPASGRRDEQFF. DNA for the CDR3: TGTGCCACCAGCAGAGATCCGGCTAGCGGGAGGAGGGATGAGCAGTTCTTC.

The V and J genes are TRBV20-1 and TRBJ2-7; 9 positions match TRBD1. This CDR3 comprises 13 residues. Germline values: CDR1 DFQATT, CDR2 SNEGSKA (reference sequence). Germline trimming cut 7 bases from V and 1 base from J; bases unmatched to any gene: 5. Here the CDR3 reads CSEAGQGSYEQYF. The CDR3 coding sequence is TGCAGTGAAGCGGGACAGGGTTCCTACGAGCAGTACTTC.

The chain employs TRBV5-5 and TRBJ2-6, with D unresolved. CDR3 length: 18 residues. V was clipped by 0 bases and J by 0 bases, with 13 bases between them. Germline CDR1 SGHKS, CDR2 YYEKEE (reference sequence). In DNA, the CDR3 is TGTGCCAGCAGCTTGGCGTCAGTAAGAATCTCTGGGGCCAACGTCCTGACTTTC. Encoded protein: CASSLASVRISGANVLTF.

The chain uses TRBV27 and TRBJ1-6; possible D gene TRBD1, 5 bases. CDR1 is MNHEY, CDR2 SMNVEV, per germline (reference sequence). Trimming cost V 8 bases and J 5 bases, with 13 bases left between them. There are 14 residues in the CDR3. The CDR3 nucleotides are TGTGCCAGCGGAGCAGGGCGCAATAATTCACCCCTCCACTTT. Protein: CASGAGRNNSPLHF.

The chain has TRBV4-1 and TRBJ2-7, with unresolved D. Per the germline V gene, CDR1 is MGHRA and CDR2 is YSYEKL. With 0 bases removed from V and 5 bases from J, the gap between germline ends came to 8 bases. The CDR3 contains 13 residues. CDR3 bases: TGCGCCAGCAGCCAAGATTACGCCCACGAGCAGTACTTC. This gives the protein CASSQDYAHEQYF.

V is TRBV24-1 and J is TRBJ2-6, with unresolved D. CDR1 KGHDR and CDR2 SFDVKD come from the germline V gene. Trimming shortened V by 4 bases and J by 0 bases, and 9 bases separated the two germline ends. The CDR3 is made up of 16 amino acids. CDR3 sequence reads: CATSDPKSSGANVLTF. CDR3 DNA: TGTGCCACCAGTGACCCCAAGAGCTCTGGGGCCAACGTCCTGACTTTC.

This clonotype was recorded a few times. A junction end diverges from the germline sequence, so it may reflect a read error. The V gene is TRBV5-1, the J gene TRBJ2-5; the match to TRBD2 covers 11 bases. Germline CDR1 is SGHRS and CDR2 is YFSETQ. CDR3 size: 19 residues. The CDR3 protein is CASSLYPSGRNPIQETQYF. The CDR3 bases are TGCGCTAGCAGCTTGTACCCTAGCGGGAGGAACCCAATCCAAGAGACCCAGTACTTC. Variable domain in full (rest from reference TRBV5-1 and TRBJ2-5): KAGVTQTPRYLIKTRGQQVTLSCSPISGHRSVSWYQQTPGQGLQFLFEYFSETQRNKGNFPGRFSGRQFSNSRSEMNVSTLELGDSALYLCASSLYPSGRNPIQETQYFGPGTRLLVL.

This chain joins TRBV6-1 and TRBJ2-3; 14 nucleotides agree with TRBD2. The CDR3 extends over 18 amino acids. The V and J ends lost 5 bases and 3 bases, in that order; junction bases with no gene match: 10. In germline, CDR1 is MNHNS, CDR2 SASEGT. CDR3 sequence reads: CASSTGTSGRGPTDTQYF. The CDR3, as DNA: TGTGCCAGCAGTACCGGGACTAGCGGGAGAGGGCCGACAGATACGCAGTATTTT.

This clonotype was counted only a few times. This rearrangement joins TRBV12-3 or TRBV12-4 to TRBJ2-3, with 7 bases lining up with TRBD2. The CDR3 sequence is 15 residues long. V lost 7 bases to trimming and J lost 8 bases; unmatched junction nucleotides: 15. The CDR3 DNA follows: TGTGCCAGCACCTCCCTAGCGGCGGGAAAGGGTACGCAGTATTTT. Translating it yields CASTSLAAGKGTQYF.

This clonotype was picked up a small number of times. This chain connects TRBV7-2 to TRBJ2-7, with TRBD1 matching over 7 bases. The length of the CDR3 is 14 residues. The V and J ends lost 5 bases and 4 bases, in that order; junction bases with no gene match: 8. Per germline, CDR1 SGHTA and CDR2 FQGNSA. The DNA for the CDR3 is TGTGCCAGCAGCGCCTACAGGGGATCTTACGAGCAGTACTTC. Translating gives CASSAYRGSYEQYF.

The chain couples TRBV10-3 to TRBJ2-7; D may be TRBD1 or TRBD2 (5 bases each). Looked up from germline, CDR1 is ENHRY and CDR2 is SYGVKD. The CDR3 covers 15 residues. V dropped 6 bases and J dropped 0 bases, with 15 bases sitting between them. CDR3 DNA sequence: TGTGCCATCAGGGGGGACGGCGGCAGCTCCTACGAGCAGTACTTC. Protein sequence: CAIRGDGGSSYEQYF.

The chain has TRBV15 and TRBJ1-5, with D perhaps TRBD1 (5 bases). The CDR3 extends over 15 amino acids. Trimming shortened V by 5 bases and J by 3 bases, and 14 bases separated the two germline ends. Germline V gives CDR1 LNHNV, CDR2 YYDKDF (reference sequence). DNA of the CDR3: TGTGCCACCAGCCCGAGTTGGGGGTCCAATCAGCCCCAGCATTTT. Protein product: CATSPSWGSNQPQHF. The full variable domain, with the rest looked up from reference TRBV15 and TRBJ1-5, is DAMVIQNPRYQVTQFGKPVTLSCSQTLNHNVMYWYQQKSSQAPKLLFHYYDKDFNNEADTPDNFQSRRPNTSFCFLDIRSPGLGDTAMYLCATSPSWGSNQPQHFGDGTRLSIL.

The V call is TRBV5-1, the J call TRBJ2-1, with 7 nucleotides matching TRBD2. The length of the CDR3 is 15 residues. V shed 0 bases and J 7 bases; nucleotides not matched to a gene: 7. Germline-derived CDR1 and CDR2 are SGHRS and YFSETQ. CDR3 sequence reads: CASSLDGGSQNEQFF. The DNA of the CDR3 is TGCGCCAGCAGCTTGGACGGCGGGAGCCAAAATGAGCAGTTCTTC. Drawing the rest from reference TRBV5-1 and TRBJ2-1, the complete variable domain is KAGVTQTPRYLIKTRGQQVTLSCSPISGHRSVSWYQQTPGQGLQFLFEYFSETQRNKGNFPGRFSGRQFSNSRSEMNVSTLELGDSALYLCASSLDGGSQNEQFFGPGTRLTVL.

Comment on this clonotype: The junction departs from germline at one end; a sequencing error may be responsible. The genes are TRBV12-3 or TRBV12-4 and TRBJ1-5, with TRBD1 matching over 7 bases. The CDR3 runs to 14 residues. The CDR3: CACRTDRENQPQHF. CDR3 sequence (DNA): TGTGCCTGCAGAACAGACAGGGAGAATCAGCCCCAGCATTTT.

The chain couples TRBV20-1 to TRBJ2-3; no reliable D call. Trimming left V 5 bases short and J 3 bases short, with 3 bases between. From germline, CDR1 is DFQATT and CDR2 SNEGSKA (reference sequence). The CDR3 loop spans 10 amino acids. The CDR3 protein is CSAWTDTQYF. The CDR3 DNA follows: TGCAGTGCTTGGACAGATACGCAGTATTTT.